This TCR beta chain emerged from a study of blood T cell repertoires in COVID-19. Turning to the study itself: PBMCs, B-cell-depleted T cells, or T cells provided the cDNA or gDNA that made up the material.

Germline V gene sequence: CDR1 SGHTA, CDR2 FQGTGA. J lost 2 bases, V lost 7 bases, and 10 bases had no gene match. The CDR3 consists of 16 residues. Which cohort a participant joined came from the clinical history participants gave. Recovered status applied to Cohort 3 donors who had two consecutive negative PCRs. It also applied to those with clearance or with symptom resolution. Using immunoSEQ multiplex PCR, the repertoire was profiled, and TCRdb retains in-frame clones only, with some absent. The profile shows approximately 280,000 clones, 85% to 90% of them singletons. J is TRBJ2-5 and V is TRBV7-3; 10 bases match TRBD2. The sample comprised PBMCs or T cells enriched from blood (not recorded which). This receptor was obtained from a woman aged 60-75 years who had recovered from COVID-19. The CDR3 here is CASISGRSSSQETQYF. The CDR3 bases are TGTGCCAGCATTAGCGGGAGGTCGAGTAGTCAAGAGACCCAGTACTTC. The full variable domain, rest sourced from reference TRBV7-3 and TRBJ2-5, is GAGVSQTPSNKVTEKGKYVELRCDPISGHTALYWYRQSLGQGPEFLIYFQGTGAADDSGLPNDRFFAVRPEGSVSTLKIQRTERGDSAVYLCASISGRSSSQETQYFGPGTRLLVL.